This T cell receptor beta chain was recovered during a study of beta chain features in type 1 diabetes. Per germline, CDR1 MNHNY and CDR2 SVGAGI (reference sequence). Trimming removed 2 bases from V and 6 bases from J, with 13 bases in between. This CDR3 region has 14 residues. Isolated RNA was reverse transcribed in full, so expressed TCRB transcripts were sequenced. Sequencing was performed with immunoSEQ multiplex PCR; in TCRdb, only in-frame clones are kept and a portion is missing. Of about 290,000 clones in the sample, under 8.5% were seen once. The chain employs TRBV6-6 and TRBJ1-1, with D possibly being TRBD1 (6 bases). The receptor's source is a young woman in good health. Sequenced material: central memory CD4+ T cells from blood. The CDR3 DNA sequence: TGTGCCAGCAGTTACGGGGACAAGAGGGCTGAAGCTTTCTTT. Its protein is CASSYGDKRAEAFF.